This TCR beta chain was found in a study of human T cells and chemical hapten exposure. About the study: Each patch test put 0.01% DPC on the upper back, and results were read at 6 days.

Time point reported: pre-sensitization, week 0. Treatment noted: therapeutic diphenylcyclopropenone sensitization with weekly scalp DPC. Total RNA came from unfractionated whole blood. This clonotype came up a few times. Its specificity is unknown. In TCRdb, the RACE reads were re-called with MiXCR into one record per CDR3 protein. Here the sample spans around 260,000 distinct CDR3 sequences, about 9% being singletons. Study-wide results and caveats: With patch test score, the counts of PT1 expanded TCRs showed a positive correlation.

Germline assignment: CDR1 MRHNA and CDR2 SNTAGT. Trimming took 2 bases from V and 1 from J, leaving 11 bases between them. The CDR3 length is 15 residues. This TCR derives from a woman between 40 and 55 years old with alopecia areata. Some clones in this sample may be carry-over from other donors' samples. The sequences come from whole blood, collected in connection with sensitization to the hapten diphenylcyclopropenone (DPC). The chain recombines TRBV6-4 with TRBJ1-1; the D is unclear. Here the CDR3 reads CASSDGAAGNTEAFF. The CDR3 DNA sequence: TGTGCCAGCAGTGACGGTGCAGCTGGGAACACTGAAGCTTTCTTT.